The sample holds many counts of the clone carrying this T cell receptor beta chain. Using immunoSEQ multiplex PCR, the repertoire was profiled, and TCRdb retains in-frame clones only, with some absent. Altogether 40,000 to 55,000 clones were found in the sample, and no singletons occur. The CDR3 runs 16 residues. Germline V gene sequence: CDR1 MNHNY, CDR2 SVGAGI (reference sequence). J gave up 6 bases and V 8 bases, and 13 bases lay outside the gene matches. This entry comes from a study of T cells after posttransplantation cyclophosphamide. The V and J genes are TRBV6-6 and TRBJ2-1; TRBD1 matches 10 bases. Sequencing was done on a sample of PBMCs. This TCR came from a man aged 40-49 years in good health, CMV-negative, and a related stem cell transplant donor. Here the CDR3 DNA reads TGTGCCAGCTATAGAACGACAGGGGGCGATTCCAATGAGCAGTTCTTC. Its protein is CASYRTTGGDSNEQFF.